This TCR beta chain was obtained from a study of CD8+ T cells in alopecia areata. Turning to the study itself: Administration of oral tofacitinib to treated patients was at 5 to 10 mg twice daily. Study results and limitations: There were also resident alphabeta T cells of normal skin sequenced in scalp samples.

RNA was isolated and reverse transcribed to cDNA, the sequencing template. Here immunoSEQ multiplex PCR was the method, and the copy in TCRdb shows in-frame clones only, minus some. This table holds about 280,000 clones, about three fifths found once. With regard to this clone: Its antigen is undetermined.

Treatment here: oral pan-JAK inhibitor, 5-10 mg twice daily. The CDR3 runs 15 residues. V lost 5 bases to trimming and J lost 1 base, with 14 bases between them. CDR1 is MNHEY and CDR2 is SMNVEV in the germline V gene (reference sequence). The chain uses TRBV27 and TRBJ1-1; no firm D call. The TCR originated in a human donor with alopecia areata. The specimen comprised CD4+ T cells sorted from blood, sampled at week 24, from a patient treated with tofacitinib. Written as DNA, the CDR3 is TGTGCCAGCAGTGCTCGGGTCCTTCAGAACACTGAAGCTTTCTTT. Amino acid sequence: CASSARVLQNTEAFF.